The entry that follows covers one T cell receptor (beta chain) sequence. Its matching antigen is unknown. These data are taken from a study of immune cell composition in non-small cell lung cancer. Produced via immunoSEQ multiplex PCR; TCRdb's table is partial and in-frame only. The sample contains over 1,000 clones, 88% of which appear only once. Study results and caveats: Dominant in vivo tumour-associated clones were not shown to share tumour-reactive sequences.

V was trimmed by 4 bases and J by 5 bases, leaving 11 bases between them. The CDR3 is made up of 12 amino acids. Germline CDR1 and CDR2: SQVTM and ANQGSEA. Sequencing was carried out using lung tumor tissue. The V call is TRBV29-1, the J call TRBJ2-5, with a tentative D call TRBD1 (6 bases). The clonotype originates from a human donor with non-small cell lung cancer. The CDR3 loop is CSVGTGKETQYF. CDR3 DNA sequence: TGCAGCGTTGGTACAGGGAAGGAGACCCAGTACTTC.